This T cell receptor beta chain was recorded in a study of T cell responses to AZD1222 COVID-19 vaccine. Points from the study as a whole: Vaccine-related CD4 TCRs covered spike, predominating at 160-218 and 743-854. In a largely white British group with more females than males, clonal diversity was possibly underestimated. Baseline seropositivity characterized only six or seven AZD1222 recipients.

In this sample, this clone turned up a few times. The target antigen is unknown. CDR1 and CDR2 from the germline V gene are SEHNR and FQNEAQ (reference sequence). This CDR3 region has 14 residues. V shed 0 bases and J shed 3 bases, with 6 bases lying between them. Libraries were prepared by immunoSEQ multiplex PCR; TCRdb keeps only in-frame clonotypes and omits some of them. Of under 150,000 clones listed, around nine tenths were seen once; the top ten hold roughly 5.1%. Sequencing was performed on peripheral blood, taken on day 0 of AZD1222 vaccination. The sequence came from an adult in good health. The rearrangement uses TRBV7-9 and TRBJ1-3; D is undetermined. For the CDR3, the DNA is TGTGCCAGCAGCTTAGCGCTTGGTGGAAACACCATATATTTT. It encodes CASSLALGGNTIYF.